The 7 T cell receptor beta chains below were found in one sample sequenced in a study of cytotoxic CD8 clonotypes in ibrutinib-treated CLL. Profiled with immunoSEQ multiplex PCR; TCRdb holds only in-frame clones, not every one. The sample carries approximately 120,000 clones, around four fifths recorded once. Sequencing was performed on PBMCs, taken after 24 months of ibrutinib treatment. The source is a human donor with chronic lymphocytic leukemia.

The table lists this clone with a few counts. The J gene is TRBJ1-5, the V gene TRBV10-2, with D hard to call. The V gene's germline CDR1 is WSHSY and CDR2 SAAADI. The CDR3 is 13 residues long. Trimming pared 3 bases from V and 6 bases from J, leaving 9 bases between. This chain's CDR3 is CASSDRRFQPQHF. CDR3 nucleotides: TGCGCCAGCAGTGACCGGCGATTTCAGCCCCAGCATTTT.

This chain links TRBV6-6 with TRBJ2-6, with 7 positions matching TRBD1. Germline V gene lookup returns CDR1 MNHNY and CDR2 SVGAGI (reference sequence). The V and J ends lost 5 bases and 3 bases, in that order; junction bases with no gene match: 7. The CDR3 is 16 amino acids. The CDR3 is CASSTTGFGGANVLTF. The CDR3 region has the DNA TGTGCCAGCAGTACGACAGGGTTCGGTGGGGCCAACGTCCTGACTTTC.

This rearrangement joins TRBV7-2 to TRBJ2-1; possible D gene TRBD1, 5 bases. Per the germline V gene, CDR1 is SGHTA and CDR2 is FQGNSA. The CDR3 consists of 15 residues. V gave up 2 bases and J gave up 5 bases, with 13 bases separating them. CDR3 nucleotides: TGTGCCAGCAGCTTAAATAGGGGTCCCCACAATGAGCAGTTCTTC. This translates into CASSLNRGPHNEQFF.

The chain recombines TRBV14 with TRBJ1-5; weak D call: TRBD1 (5 bases). Trimming stripped 0 bases from V and 1 base from J, with 19 bases between. This CDR3 has 19 amino acids. Germline CDR1 reads SGHDN; CDR2 reads FVKESK. The CDR3 is CASSQDLGRQKRSNQPQHF. The CDR3 DNA is TGTGCCAGCAGCCAAGATCTGGGGAGACAGAAGAGGAGCAATCAGCCCCAGCATTTT.

The chain couples TRBV11-3 to TRBJ2-1; 11 nucleotides line up with TRBD2. Germline V CDR1 and CDR2: SGHNT, YENEEA. The junction had 4 bases not matched to a gene; V was cut back by 4 bases and J by 8 bases. The CDR3 spans 14 residues. CDR3 bases: TGTGCCAGCAGCTCCGAGACTAGCGGGGATGAGCAGTTCTTC. Its protein product is CASSSETSGDEQFF. The full variable domain, in which reference TRBV11-3 and TRBJ2-1 provide the parts outside the CDR3, is EAGVVQSPRYKIIEKKQPVAFWCNPISGHNTLYWYLQNLGQGPELLIRYENEEAVDDSQLPKDRFSAERLKGVDSTLKIQPAELGDSAVYLCASSSETSGDEQFFGPGTRLTVL.

This chain joins TRBV4-2 and TRBJ2-1; D is ambiguous. V was shortened by 1 base and J by 6 bases, with 19 bases between the two germline ends. The CDR3 runs to 17 residues. Germline V gene data show CDR1 as LGHNA and CDR2 as YNFKEQ. The CDR3 DNA is TGTGCCAGCAGCCAAGCCGCAGCCGGTCTCTTTTCCAATGAGCAGTTCTTC. It codes for CASSQAAAGLFSNEQFF.

CDR3 amino acids: CASSLSGLENQPQHF. In DNA, the CDR3 is TGTGCCAGCAGCTTAAGTGGGCTCGAAAATCAGCCCCAGCATTTT. The rearrangement joins TRBV7-3 to TRBJ1-5; no reliable D call. Germline CDR1 is SGHTA and CDR2 is FQGTGA. The germline V and J ends were trimmed by 1 base and 4 bases, with 11 bases remaining between them. The CDR3 runs 15 residues.